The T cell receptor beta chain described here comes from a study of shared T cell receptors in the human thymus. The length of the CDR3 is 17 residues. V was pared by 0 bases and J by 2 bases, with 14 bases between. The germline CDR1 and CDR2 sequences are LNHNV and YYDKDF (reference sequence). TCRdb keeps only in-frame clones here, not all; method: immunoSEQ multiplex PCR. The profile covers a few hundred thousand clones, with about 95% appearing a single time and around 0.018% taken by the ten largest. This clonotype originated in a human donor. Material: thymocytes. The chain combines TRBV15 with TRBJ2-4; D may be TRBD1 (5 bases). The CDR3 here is CATSRELMQGSKNIQYF. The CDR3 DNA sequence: TGTGCCACCAGCAGAGAATTGATGCAGGGCTCCAAAAACATTCAGTACTTC.